Listed below are T cell receptor beta chains from one sample, sequenced in a study of beta chain features in type 1 diabetes. The table came from immunoSEQ multiplex PCR; TCRdb's copy has only in-frame clones and leaves some out. The sample consists of hundreds of thousands of clones, roughly 10% of them appearing once. Sequenced material: naive CD4+ T cells from blood. These receptors came from a man aged 30-40 years with type 1 diabetes. CDR3s include the opening cysteine and the closing phenylalanine or tryptophan. A D gene is named only where the DNA matches it firmly. Clone sizes are given selectively: once, few, many, or a class where the clone is expanded.

v_gene	j_gene	abundance	d_gene	CDR3aa	CDR3nt
TRBV9	TRBJ1-1	NA	NA	CASSVEGVSTEAFF	TGTGCCAGCAGCGTAGAAGGGGTGAGCACTGAAGCTTTCTTT
TRBV7-9	TRBJ1-6	few	NA	CASSPEPSPLHF	TGTGCCAGCAGCCCGGAGCCTTCACCCCTCCACTTT
TRBV11-2	TRBJ1-6	NA	TRBD1	CASSFEGQRNSPLHF	TGTGCCAGCAGCTTCGAGGGACAGAGAAATTCACCCCTCCACTTT
TRBV2	TRBJ1-1	few	NA	CASSATLDTQAAFF	TGTGCCAGCAGTGCGACCTTGGACACTCAGGCAGCTTTCTTT
TRBV5-6	TRBJ2-5	few	TRBD1	CASSSPYRGGETQYF	TGTGCCAGCAGCAGCCCTTACAGGGGCGGGGAGACCCAGTACTTC
TRBV21-1	TRBJ2-7	few	NA	CASRLELGHSYEQYF	TGTGCCAGCAGACTTGAATTGGGGCACTCCTACGAGCAGTACTTC
TRBV15	TRBJ1-1	NA	NA	CATSRDPRNTEAFF	TGTGCCACCAGCAGAGATCCCCGGAACACTGAAGCTTTCTTT
TRBV4-1	TRBJ2-1	NA	TRBD2	CASSQGGGHTYNEQFF	TGCGCCAGCAGCCAAGGCGGGGGGCACACCTACAATGAGCAGTTCTTC
TRBV7-2	TRBJ2-1	NA	TRBD2	CASSLMRGGYNEQFF	TGTGCCAGCAGCTTAATGCGGGGGGGATACAATGAGCAGTTCTTC
TRBV18	TRBJ1-1	few	TRBD1	CASSHLASGGGTDTEAFF	TGTGCCAGCTCTCATCTTGCCTCAGGGGGCGGTACGGACACTGAAGCTTTCTTT
TRBV9	TRBJ1-2	NA	TRBD1	CASSATGAGGYTF	TGTGCCAGCAGCGCAACAGGGGCGGGAGGCTACACCTTC
TRBV6-5	TRBJ2-7	NA	TRBD1	CASSLTGGLSYEQYF	TGTGCCAGCAGTTTGACAGGGGGTCTCTCCTACGAGCAGTACTTC
TRBV28	TRBJ2-7	NA	NA	CASSLSGHEQYF	TGTGCCAGCAGTTTATCTGGGCACGAGCAGTACTTC
TRBV2	TRBJ1-5	NA	NA	CASSEEEGQPQHF	TGTGCCAGCAGTGAGGAGGAGGGTCAGCCCCAGCATTTT
TRBV6-5	TRBJ2-3	few	TRBD1	CASSRTGTGTDTQYF	TGTGCCAGCAGCAGAACCGGGACAGGGACAGATACGCAGTATTTT
TRBV6-5	TRBJ2-7	few	TRBD1	CASSKSPGQGYEQYF	TGTGCCAGCAGTAAATCACCGGGACAGGGCTACGAGCAGTACTTC
TRBV4-3	TRBJ2-7	NA	TRBD2	CASSQGLAGASYEQYF	TGCGCCAGCAGCCAAGGGCTAGCGGGGGCCTCCTACGAGCAGTACTTC
TRBV30	TRBJ1-2	NA	NA	CAWSPAGAGINYGYTF	TGTGCCTGGAGTCCCGCTGGGGCAGGAATTAACTATGGCTACACCTTC
TRBV6-5	TRBJ2-2	few	NA	CASTTIDTGELFF	TGTGCCAGCACTACTATCGACACCGGGGAGCTGTTTTTT
TRBV5-6	TRBJ2-1	NA	NA	CASSPRGRNEQFF	TGTGCCAGCAGCCCCAGAGGCCGGAATGAGCAGTTCTTC
TRBV29-1	TRBJ1-4	few	TRBD1	CSVSKRDRGEKLFF	TGCAGCGTCTCAAAACGGGACAGAGGCGAAAAACTGTTTTTT
TRBV6-6	TRBJ2-5	few	NA	CASSSRGVETQYF	TGTGCCAGCAGTTCCAGGGGTGTTGAGACCCAGTACTTC
TRBV9	TRBJ2-1	NA	TRBD1	CASSLGGGSYNEQFF	TGTGCCAGCAGTTTAGGGGGCGGGTCATACAATGAGCAGTTCTTC
TRBV27	TRBJ2-2	NA	NA	CASSLVGLYTGELFF	TGTGCCAGCAGTTTGGTAGGACTATACACCGGGGAGCTGTTTTTT
TRBV27	TRBJ2-7	few	NA	CASSSRGRIYEQYF	TGTGCCAGCAGTTCCAGGGGACGGATCTACGAGCAGTACTTC
TRBV6-5	TRBJ1-2	NA	NA	CVTRRYTNYGYTF	TGTGTTACGCGGCGGTACACTAACTATGGCTACACCTTC
TRBV7-3	TRBJ2-1	few	TRBD2	CASSLRGLAEGQREQFF	TGTGCCAGCAGCTTAAGGGGACTAGCGGAGGGGCAGCGTGAGCAGTTCTTC
TRBV18	TRBJ1-1	NA	NA	CASSPREGNTEAFF	TGTGCCAGCTCACCCCGGGAGGGGAACACTGAAGCTTTCTTT
TRBV21-1	TRBJ2-1	NA	NA	CASSPTDRGLYNEQFF	TGTGCCAGCAGTCCGACGGACAGGGGGCTCTACAATGAGCAGTTCTTC